A selection of T cell receptor beta chains follows, all from one sample in a study of T cell responses to AZD1222 COVID-19 vaccine. Data came from immunoSEQ multiplex PCR; TCRdb stores just in-frame clones and leaves some out. This sample carries over 85,000 clones, roughly 85% of them seen once, and the ten largest clones take 3.2%. The source was peripheral blood, collected on day 0 of AZD1222 vaccination. The receptor source for this set is an adult in good health. Each CDR3 is given with its conserved first and last residue.

CDR3aa	v_gene	j_gene
CASSRLLSTEAFF	TRBV14	TRBJ1-1
CASSLKGRRGPGTYEQYF	TRBV28	TRBJ2-7
CASSTLYQPQHF	TRBV19	TRBJ1-5
CASRASMTGNTIYF	TRBV28	TRBJ1-3
CASSSPRWVGVSSGANVLTF	TRBV28	TRBJ2-6
CASSSPGGKNTEAFF	TRBV6-5	TRBJ1-1
CASTRQGLNTEAFF	TRBV25-1	TRBJ1-1
CASRPGTPPYEQYF	TRBV18	TRBJ2-7
CASREGENYGYTF	TRBV2	TRBJ1-2
CASSYEGGNTGELFF	TRBV6-2/TRBV6-3	TRBJ2-2
CASVGLYEQYF	TRBV7-9	TRBJ2-7
CASSSGLAGVQNEQFF	TRBV7-3	TRBJ2-1
CASSLGGLAGDDEQFF	TRBV5-4	TRBJ2-1
CASSDDWTGNEQFF	TRBV6-1	TRBJ2-1
CATSAETGLTYNEQFF	TRBV24-1	TRBJ2-1
CASRPTSGRSNEQFF	TRBV6-4	TRBJ2-1
CASTKGQGDYNEQFF	TRBV9	TRBJ2-1
CASSRTGQTTSTDTQYF	TRBV4-3	TRBJ2-3
CASSGDSMAFF	TRBV9	TRBJ1-1
CASSLEAGVNIQYF	TRBV7-3	TRBJ2-4
CASSPVGSYNEQFF	TRBV19	TRBJ2-1
CASSLGVPGPNSPLHF	TRBV5-1	TRBJ1-6
CASSLSTGTNTEAFF	TRBV27	TRBJ1-1
CASGRLAASSGEQFF	TRBV2	TRBJ2-1
CASSYSGRQGSYEQYF	TRBV6-6	TRBJ2-7
CASSLGQGDTNEQFF	TRBV7-3	TRBJ2-1
CASSYAGDKNSPLHF	TRBV6-6	TRBJ1-6
CASSLAPSGTQETQYF	TRBV5-1	TRBJ2-5
CASRPRGCNTGELFF	TRBV12-2	TRBJ2-2
CASSQGQGNSPLHF	TRBV3-1/TRBV3-2	TRBJ1-6
CASSFGRGPYEQYF	TRBV27	TRBJ2-7
CASSLRLAALIPLGELFF	TRBV28	TRBJ2-2
CASSPGQGAVGLGTEAFF	TRBV4-3	TRBJ1-1
CATSSRGGGSEAFF	TRBV15	TRBJ1-1
CASSFPDSETLAYGYTF	TRBV28	TRBJ1-2
CASSQQGQSYEQYF	TRBV5-1	TRBJ2-7
CASSFSASGSLFF	TRBV5-4	TRBJ2-1
CASSLNPSIGSNTGELFF	TRBV7-3	TRBJ2-2
CSARGDSPLHF	TRBV20-1	TRBJ1-6
CASSYSPGPTNEKLFF	TRBV6-5	TRBJ1-4
CASSAVSGYTF	TRBV6-6	TRBJ1-2
CASARGLGRNEQFF	TRBV7-3	TRBJ2-1
CASSYSGTGGHEQYF	TRBV11-2	TRBJ2-7
CASSPGQGINEQFF	TRBV18	TRBJ2-1
CASSLAPDYNSPLHF	TRBV5-1	TRBJ1-6
CASRSPGGNEQFF	TRBV12-3/TRBV12-4	TRBJ2-1